Listed here are 5 T cell receptor beta chains from one sample, sequenced in a study of blood T cell repertoires in COVID-19 (dated by TCRdb to about 2020). Libraries were constructed by the immunoSEQ multiplex PCR assay. Drawn from immuneACCESS, this table holds only the in-frame rearrangements with V and J called that TCRdb kept. Clones are partly lost; checked studies trace under half to an unresolved V gene and leave the rest unexplained. This sample gives 70,000 or so clones in total; roughly 82% of them show up just once. In total, the top ten clones hold around a sixth of the sample. Sequencing was performed on peripheral blood. These receptors originate from a human donor in a cohort sampled during active COVID-19.

The V call is TRBV11-2, the J call TRBJ2-3, with D maybe TRBD2 (5 bases). Germline V CDR1 and CDR2: SGHAT, FQNNGV. CDR3 length: 15 amino acids. V lost 1 base and J lost 6, with 14 bases in between. CDR3 loop: CASSLAGRRSDTQYF. CDR3 sequence (DNA): TGTGCCAGCAGCTTAGCAGGTCGGAGGTCGGATACGCAGTATTTT.

This sequence joins TRBV6-2 or TRBV6-3 and TRBJ1-2, with 7 bases fitting TRBD1. The CDR3 is made up of 14 amino acids. V trimming: 5 bases; J trimming: 3 bases; junction bases outside the gene matches: 6. CDR1 MNHEY and CDR2 SVGEGT come from the germline V gene. The CDR3 sequence: CASSPGQHHYGYTF. In nucleotides, the CDR3 is TGTGCCAGCAGTCCGGGACAGCACCACTATGGCTACACCTTC.

In this sample, this clone turned up a few times. The CDR3 nucleotides are TGTGCCAGCAGCTTAGGTGACACCGAAAAACTGTTTTTT. It encodes CASSLGDTEKLFF. This sequence joins TRBV7-9 and TRBJ1-4; D ambiguous. Trimming removed 1 base from V and 8 bases from J, with 8 bases in between. This CDR3 is 13 amino acids long. Germline assignment: CDR1 SEHNR and CDR2 FQNEAQ (reference sequence).

The chain combines TRBV7-3 with TRBJ2-3; D gene ambiguous. The CDR3 has 16 residues. Trimming stripped 5 bases from V and 2 bases from J, with 17 bases between. Per the germline V gene, CDR1 is SGHTA and CDR2 is FQGTGA. CDR3 loop: CASSPNGPQYTDTQYF. The CDR3 DNA is TGTGCCAGCAGCCCAAATGGCCCCCAGTACACAGATACGCAGTATTTT.

The rearrangement joins TRBV14 to TRBJ1-2, with unresolved D. Germline V gene data show CDR1 as SGHDN and CDR2 as FVKESK. This CDR3 comprises 14 residues. Trimming removed 3 bases from V and 4 bases from J, with 12 bases in between. In nucleotides, the CDR3 is TGTGCCAGCAGCCAGGGCCCCGTGGGCTATGGCTACACCTTC. Translation gives CASSQGPVGYGYTF. Together with reference TRBV14 and TRBJ1-2, the CDR3 gives the full variable domain: EAGVTQFPSHSVIEKGQTVTLRCDPISGHDNLYWYRRVMGKEIKFLLHFVKESKQDESGMPNNRFLAERTGGTYSTLKVQPAELEDSGVYFCASSQGPVGYGYTFGSGTRLTVV.